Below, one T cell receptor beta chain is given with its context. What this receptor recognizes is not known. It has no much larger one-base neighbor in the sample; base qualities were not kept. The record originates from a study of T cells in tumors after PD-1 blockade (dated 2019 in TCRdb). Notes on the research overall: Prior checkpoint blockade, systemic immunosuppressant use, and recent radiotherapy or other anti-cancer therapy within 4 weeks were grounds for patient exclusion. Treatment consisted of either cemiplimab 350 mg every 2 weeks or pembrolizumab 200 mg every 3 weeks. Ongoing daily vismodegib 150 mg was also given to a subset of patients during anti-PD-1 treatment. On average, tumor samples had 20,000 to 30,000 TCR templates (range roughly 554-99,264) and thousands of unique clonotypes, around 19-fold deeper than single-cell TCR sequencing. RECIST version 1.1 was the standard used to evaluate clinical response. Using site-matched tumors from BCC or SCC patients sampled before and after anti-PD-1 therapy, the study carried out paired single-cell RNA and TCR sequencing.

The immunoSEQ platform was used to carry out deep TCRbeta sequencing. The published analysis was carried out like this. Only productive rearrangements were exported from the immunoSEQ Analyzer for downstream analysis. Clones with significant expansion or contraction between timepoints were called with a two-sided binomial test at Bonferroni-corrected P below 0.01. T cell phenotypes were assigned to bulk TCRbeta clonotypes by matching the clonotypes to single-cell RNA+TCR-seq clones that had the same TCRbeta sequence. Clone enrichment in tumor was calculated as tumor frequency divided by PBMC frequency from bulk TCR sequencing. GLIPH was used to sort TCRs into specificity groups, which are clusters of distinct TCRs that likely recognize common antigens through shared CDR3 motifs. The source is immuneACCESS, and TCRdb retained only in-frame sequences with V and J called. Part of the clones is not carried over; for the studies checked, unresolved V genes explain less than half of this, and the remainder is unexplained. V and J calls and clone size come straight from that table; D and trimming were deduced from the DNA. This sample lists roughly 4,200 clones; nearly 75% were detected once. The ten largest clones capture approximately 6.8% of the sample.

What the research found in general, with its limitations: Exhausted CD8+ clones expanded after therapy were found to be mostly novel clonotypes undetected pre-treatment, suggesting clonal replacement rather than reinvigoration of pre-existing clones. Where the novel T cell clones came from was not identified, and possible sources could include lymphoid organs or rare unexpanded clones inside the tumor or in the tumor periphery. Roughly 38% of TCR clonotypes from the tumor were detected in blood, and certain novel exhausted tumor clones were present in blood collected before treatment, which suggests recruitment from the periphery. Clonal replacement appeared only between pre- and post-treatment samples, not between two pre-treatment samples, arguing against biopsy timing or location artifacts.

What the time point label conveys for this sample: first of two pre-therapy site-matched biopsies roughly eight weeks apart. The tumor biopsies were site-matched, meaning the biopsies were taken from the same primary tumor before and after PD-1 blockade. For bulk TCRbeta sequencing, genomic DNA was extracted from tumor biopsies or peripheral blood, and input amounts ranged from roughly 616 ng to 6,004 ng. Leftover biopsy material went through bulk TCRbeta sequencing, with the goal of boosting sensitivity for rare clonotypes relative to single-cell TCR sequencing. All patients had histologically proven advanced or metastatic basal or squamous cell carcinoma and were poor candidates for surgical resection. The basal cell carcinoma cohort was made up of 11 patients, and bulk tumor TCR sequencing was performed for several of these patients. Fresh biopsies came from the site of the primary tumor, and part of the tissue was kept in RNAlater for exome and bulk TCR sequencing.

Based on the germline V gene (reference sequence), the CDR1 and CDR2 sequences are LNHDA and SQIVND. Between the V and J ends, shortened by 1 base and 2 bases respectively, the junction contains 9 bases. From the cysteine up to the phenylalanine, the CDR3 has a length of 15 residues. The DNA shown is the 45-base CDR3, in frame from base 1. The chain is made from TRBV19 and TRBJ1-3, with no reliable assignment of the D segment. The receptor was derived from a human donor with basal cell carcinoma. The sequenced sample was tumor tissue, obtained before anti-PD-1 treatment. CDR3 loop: CASSIGGSAGNTIYF. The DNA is TGTGCCAGTAGTATAGGGGGTTCTGCTGGAAACACCATATATTTT.